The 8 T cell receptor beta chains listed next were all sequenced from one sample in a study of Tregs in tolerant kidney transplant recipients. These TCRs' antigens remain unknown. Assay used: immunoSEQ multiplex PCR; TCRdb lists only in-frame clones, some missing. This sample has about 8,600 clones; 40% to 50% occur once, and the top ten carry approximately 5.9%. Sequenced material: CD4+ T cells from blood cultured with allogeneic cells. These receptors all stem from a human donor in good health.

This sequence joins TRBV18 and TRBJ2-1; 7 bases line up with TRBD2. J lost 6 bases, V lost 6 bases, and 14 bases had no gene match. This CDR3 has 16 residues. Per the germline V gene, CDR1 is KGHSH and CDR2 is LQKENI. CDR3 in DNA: TGTGCCAGCTCGCCCTATACTAGCGCGGTGGGCAATGAGCAGTTCTTC. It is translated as CASSPYTSAVGNEQFF.

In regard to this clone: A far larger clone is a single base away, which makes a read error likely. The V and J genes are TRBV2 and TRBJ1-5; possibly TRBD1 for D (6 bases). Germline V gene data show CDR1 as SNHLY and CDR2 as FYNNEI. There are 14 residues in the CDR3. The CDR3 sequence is CTSSESGRGQPQHF. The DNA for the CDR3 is TGTACCAGCAGTGAATCGGGCAGGGGACAGCCCCAGCATTTT. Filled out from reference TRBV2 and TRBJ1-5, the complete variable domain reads EPEVTQTPSHQVTQMGQEVILRCVPISNHLYFYWYRQILGQKVEFLVSFYNNEISEKSEIFDDQFSVERPDGSNFTLKIRSTKLEDSAMYFCTSSESGRGQPQHFGDGTRLSIL.

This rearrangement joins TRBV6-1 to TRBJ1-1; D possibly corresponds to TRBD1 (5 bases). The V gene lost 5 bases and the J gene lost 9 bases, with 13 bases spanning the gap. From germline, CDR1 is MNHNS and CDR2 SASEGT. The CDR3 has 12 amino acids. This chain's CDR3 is CASSILGGKAFF. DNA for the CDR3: TGTGCCAGCAGTATCCTCGGGGGAAAAGCTTTCTTT.

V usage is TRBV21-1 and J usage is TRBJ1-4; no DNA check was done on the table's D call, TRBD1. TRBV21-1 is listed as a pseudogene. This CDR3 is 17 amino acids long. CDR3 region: CASSSRPGLATNEKLFF. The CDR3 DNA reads TGTGCCAGCAGCAGCCGACCAGGGCTAGCAACTAATGAAAAACTGTTTTTT.

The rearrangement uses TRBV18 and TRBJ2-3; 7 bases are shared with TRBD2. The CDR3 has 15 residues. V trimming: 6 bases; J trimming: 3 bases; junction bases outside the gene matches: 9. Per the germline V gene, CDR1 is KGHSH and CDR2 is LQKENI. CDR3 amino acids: CASSPRSGITDTQYF. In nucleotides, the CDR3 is TGTGCCAGCTCCCCGCGCAGCGGGATTACAGATACGCAGTATTTT.

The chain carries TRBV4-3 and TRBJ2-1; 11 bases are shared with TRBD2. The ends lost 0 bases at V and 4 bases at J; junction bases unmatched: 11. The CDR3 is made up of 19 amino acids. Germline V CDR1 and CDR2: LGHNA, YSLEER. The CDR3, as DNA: TGCGCCAGCAGCCAAGATCCCAACCGACTAGCGGGGTTATACAATGAGCAGTTCTTC. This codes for CASSQDPNRLAGLYNEQFF.

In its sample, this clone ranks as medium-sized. CDR3 protein: CASSVRLDAYEQYF. The DNA for the CDR3 is TGTGCCAGCAGTGTACGACTAGACGCCTACGAGCAGTACTTC. The chain employs TRBV6-5 and TRBJ2-7; the D gene is possibly TRBD2 (6 bases). V was cut by 5 bases and J by 2 bases, with 13 bases left in between. There are 14 residues in the CDR3. The V gene's germline CDR1 is MNHEY and CDR2 SVGAGI.

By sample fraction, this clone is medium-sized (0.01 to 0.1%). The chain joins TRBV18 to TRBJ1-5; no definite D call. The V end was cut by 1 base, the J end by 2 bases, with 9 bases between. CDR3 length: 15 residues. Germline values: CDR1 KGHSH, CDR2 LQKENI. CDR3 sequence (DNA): TGTGCCAGCTCACCACGCAGATGGGGCAATCAGCCCCAGCATTTT. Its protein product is CASSPRRWGNQPQHF.